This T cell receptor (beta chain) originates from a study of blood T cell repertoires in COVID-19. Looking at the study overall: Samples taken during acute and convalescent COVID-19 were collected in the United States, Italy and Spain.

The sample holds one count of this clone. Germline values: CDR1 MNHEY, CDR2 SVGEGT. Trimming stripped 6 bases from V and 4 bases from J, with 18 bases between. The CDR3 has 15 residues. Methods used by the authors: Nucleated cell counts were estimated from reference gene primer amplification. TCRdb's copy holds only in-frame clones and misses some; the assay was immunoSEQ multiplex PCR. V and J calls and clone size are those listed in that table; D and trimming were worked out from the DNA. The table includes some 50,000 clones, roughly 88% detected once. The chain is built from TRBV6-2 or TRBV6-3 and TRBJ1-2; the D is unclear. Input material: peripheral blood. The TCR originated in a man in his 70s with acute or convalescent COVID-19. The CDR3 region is CASSARPGFGYGYTF. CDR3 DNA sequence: TGTGCCAGCAGCGCACGCCCAGGTTTCGGCTATGGCTACACCTTC.